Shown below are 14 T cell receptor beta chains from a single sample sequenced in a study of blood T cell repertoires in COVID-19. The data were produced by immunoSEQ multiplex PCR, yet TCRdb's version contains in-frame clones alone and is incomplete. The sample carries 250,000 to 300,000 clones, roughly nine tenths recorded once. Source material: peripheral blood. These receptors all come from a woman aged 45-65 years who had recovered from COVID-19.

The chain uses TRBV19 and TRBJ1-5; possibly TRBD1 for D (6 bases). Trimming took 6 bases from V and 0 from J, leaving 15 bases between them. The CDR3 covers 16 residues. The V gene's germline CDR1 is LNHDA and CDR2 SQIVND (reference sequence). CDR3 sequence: CASRTDSGISNQPQHF. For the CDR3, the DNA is TGTGCCAGTAGAACGGACAGTGGAATTAGCAATCAGCCCCAGCATTTT. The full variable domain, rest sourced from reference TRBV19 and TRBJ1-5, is DGGITQSPKYLFRKEGQNVTLSCEQNLNHDAMYWYRQDPGQGLRLIYYSQIVNDFQKGDIAEGYSVSREKKESFPLTVTSAQKNPTAFYLCASRTDSGISNQPQHFGDGTRLSIL.

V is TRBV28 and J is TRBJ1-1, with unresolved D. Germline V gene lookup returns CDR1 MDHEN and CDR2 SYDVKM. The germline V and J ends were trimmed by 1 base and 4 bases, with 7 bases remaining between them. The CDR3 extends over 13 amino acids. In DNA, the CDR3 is TGTGCCAGCAGTTTATTAATGAGCACTGAAGCTTTCTTT. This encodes CASSLLMSTEAFF.

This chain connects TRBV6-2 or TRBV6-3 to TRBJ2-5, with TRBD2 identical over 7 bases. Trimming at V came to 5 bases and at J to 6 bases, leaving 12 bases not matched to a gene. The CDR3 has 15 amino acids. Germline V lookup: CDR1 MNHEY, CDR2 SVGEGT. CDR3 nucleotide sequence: TGTGCCAGCAGTATAAGCGGGAAGGCGCCGAAGACCCAGTACTTC. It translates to CASSISGKAPKTQYF.

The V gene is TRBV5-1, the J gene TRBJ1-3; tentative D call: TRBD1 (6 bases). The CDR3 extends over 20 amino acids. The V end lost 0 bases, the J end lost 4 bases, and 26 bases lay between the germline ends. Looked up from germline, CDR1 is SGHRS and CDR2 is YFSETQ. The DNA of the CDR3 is TGCGCCAGCAGCTTGGGTTGGGGAAAGGGGTCCCCGACAGGAGGAAACACCATATATTTT. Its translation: CASSLGWGKGSPTGGNTIYF.

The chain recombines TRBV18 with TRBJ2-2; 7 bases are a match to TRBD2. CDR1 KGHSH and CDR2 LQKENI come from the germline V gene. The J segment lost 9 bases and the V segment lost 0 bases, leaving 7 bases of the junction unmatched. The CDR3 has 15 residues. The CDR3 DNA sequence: TGTGCCAGCTCACCACCCAGGACTAGTGTCAGGGAGCTGTTTTTT. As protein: CASSPPRTSVRELFF.

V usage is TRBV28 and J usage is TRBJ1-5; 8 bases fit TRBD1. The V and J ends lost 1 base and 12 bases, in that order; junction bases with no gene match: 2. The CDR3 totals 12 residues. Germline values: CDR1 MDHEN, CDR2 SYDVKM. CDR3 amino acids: CASSLSGTGQHF. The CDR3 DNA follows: TGTGCCAGCAGTTTATCAGGGACAGGCCAGCATTTT.

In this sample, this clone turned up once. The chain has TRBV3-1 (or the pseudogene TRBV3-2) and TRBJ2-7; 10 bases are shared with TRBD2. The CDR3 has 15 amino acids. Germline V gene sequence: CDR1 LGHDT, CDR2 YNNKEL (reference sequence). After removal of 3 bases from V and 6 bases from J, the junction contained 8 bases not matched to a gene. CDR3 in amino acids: CASSQVSGRLGEQYF. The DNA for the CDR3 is TGTGCCAGCAGCCAGGTTAGCGGGAGGTTAGGCGAGCAGTACTTC.

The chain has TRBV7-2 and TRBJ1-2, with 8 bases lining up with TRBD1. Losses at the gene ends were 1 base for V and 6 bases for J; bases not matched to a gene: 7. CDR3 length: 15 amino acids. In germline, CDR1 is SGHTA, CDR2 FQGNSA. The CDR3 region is CASSLDYRTGHGYTF. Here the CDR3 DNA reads TGTGCCAGCAGCTTAGACTATCGGACAGGGCATGGCTACACCTTC.

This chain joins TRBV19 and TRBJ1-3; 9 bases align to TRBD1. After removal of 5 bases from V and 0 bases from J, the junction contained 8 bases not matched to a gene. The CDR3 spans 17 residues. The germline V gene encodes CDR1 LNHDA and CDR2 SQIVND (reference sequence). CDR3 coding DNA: TGTGCCAGTAGTGTCTCGGGACAGGGAAGCTCTGGAAACACCATATATTTT. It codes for CASSVSGQGSSGNTIYF.

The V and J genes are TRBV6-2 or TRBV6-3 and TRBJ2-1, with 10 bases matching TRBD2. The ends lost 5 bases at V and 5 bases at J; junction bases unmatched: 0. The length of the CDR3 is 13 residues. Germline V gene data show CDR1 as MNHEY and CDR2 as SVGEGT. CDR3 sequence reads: CASSLAGDNEQFF. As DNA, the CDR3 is TGTGCCAGCAGTCTAGCGGGAGACAATGAGCAGTTCTTC.

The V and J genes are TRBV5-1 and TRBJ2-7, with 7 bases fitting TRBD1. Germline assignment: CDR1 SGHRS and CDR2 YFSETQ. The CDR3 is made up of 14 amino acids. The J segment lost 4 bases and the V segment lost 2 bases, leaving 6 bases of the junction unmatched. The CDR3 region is CASSFTGQSYEQYF. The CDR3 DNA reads TGCGCCAGCAGCTTTACGGGACAGAGTTACGAGCAGTACTTC.

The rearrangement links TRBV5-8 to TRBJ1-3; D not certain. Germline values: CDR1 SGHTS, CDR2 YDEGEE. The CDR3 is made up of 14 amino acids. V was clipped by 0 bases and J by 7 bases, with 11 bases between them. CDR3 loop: CASSLGSAGNTIYF. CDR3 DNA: TGTGCCAGCAGCTTGGGATCTGCGGGGAACACCATATATTTT.

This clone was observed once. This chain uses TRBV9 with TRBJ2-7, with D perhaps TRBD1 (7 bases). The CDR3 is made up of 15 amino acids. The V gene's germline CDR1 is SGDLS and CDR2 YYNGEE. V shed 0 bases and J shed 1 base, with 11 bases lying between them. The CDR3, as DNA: TGTGCCAGCAGCGTAGGCGGGACAGCTTCCTACGAGCAGTACTTC. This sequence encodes CASSVGGTASYEQYF.

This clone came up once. The CDR3 region has the DNA TGTGCCAGCAGCCAAGAATACCCCAGGGCAGGGCTCACCGGGGAGCTGTTTTTT. Its translation is CASSQEYPRAGLTGELFF. The rearrangement joins TRBV3-1 (or the pseudogene TRBV3-2) to TRBJ2-2, with D tentatively TRBD1 (5 bases). The CDR3 has 18 residues. Trimming pared 0 bases from V and 4 bases from J, leaving 18 bases between. CDR1 and CDR2 from the germline V gene are LGHDT and YNNKEL (reference sequence).